This entry features one T cell receptor (beta chain) sequence. Its antigen is unknown. This entry comes from a study of Tregs in tolerant kidney transplant recipients. This CDR3 spans 15 amino acids. The germline V gene encodes CDR1 SGHRS and CDR2 YFSETQ. V lost 0 bases and J 4 bases, leaving 13 bases between the germline ends. Findings and limits, study-wide: The most relevant donor-specific Treg TCRbeta repertoire apparently came from expansion with activated donor B cells. No direct test of biological reproducibility was done here. The small number of patients limits these findings pending further validation.

TCRdb's copy holds only in-frame clones and misses some; the assay was immunoSEQ multiplex PCR. The sample shows hundreds of thousands of clones, roughly 80% of them seen only once. CD4+CD25+CD127- Tregs, CD4+CD25- non-Tregs, CD4 and CD8 cells were sorted. Sequencing was performed on CD4+ T cells from blood. J is TRBJ1-2 and V is TRBV5-1; D remains ambiguous. The receptor's source is a human donor in good health. CDR3 bases: TGCGCCAGCAGCTTGGCTGTGCCGGGTTCCTATGGCTACACCTTC. It specifies CASSLAVPGSYGYTF.